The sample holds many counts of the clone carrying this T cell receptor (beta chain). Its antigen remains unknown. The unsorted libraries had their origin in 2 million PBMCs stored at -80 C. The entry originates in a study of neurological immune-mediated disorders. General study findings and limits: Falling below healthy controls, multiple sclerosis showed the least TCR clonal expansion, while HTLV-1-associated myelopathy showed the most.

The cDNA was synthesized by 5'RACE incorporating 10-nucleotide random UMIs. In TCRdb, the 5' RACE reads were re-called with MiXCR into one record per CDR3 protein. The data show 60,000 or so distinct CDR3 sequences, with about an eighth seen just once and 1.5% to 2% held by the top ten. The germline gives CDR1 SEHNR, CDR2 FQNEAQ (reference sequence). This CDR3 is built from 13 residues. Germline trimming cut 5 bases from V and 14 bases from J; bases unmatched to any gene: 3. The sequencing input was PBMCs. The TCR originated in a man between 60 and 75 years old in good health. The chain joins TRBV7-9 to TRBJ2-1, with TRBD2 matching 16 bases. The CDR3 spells CASSLGTSGGEFF. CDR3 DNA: TGTGCCAGCAGCCTCGGGACTAGCGGGGGGGAGTTCTTC.